This section outlines one T cell receptor (beta chain) sequence together with its context. The antigen is undetermined. The junction departs from germline at one end; a sequencing error may be responsible. Only in-frame clones appear in the TCRdb table, and some are missing; sequencing was by immunoSEQ multiplex PCR. The sample comprises around 40,000 clones, approximately 85% of which are singletons, and 1.7% rests with the top ten. As to time point: week 5, during vaccination. What each vaccine dose contained was 300 ug of mutant IDH1 20-mer peptide, accompanied by topical imiquimod. The data belong to a study of a mutant IDH1 vaccine in newly diagnosed glioma. Overall study: Weeks 1, 3, 5, 7, 11, 15, 19 and 23 were when patients received their eight vaccinations. Pretreatment consisted of radiotherapy, temozolomide, or both, with most receiving both.

The CDR3 loop spans 13 amino acids. Germline values: CDR1 SEHNR, CDR2 FQNEAQ (reference sequence). This TCR came from a middle-aged man with glioma. The chain has TRBV7-9 and TRBJ2-2; D gene uncertain. The material was PBMCs, obtained from a glioma patient whose treatment included an IDH1 peptide vaccine. The CDR3 region is CASRTLANGELFF. The CDR3 coding sequence is TGTGCGAGCAGGACCTTGGCCAACGGGGAGCTGTTTTTT. Supplemented by reference TRBV7-9 and TRBJ2-2, the full variable domain reads DTGVSQNPRHKITKRGQNVTFRCDPISEHNRLYWYRQTLGQGPEFLTYFQNEAQLEKSRLLSDRFSAERPKGSFSTLEIQRTEQGDSAMYLCASRTLANGELFFGEGSRLTVL.